The 24 T cell receptor beta chains reported below all come from one sample, sequenced in a study of blood T cell repertoires in COVID-19 (dated by TCRdb to 2019 to 2021). Libraries were made using the immunoSEQ multiplex PCR assay. Held by TCRdb, this immuneACCESS table contains in-frame sequences only and omits some clones. Under half of the omission traces to an unresolved V gene where checked; the cause of the rest is unknown. Counted in this sample were over 130,000 clones; around 79% of them appeared once. The ten largest clones add up to over 2.5% of the sample. Input material: PBMCs or T cells enriched from blood (not recorded which). Receptors originate from a woman between 50 and 59 years old who had recovered from COVID-19.

The chain links TRBV18 to TRBJ1-3, with no clear D. V was clipped by 3 bases and J by 4 bases, with 10 bases between them. CDR1 KGHSH and CDR2 LQKENI come from the germline V gene. This CDR3 has 14 amino acids. The CDR3 region is CASSPTDQGNTIYF. The CDR3 DNA is TGTGCCAGCTCACCGACTGACCAAGGAAACACCATATATTTT. Based on the CDR3 plus reference TRBV18 and TRBJ1-3, the full variable domain is NAGVMQNPRHLVRRRGQEARLRCSPMKGHSHVYWYRQLPEEGLKFMVYLQKENIIDESGMPKERFSAEFPKEGPSILRIQQVVRGDSAAYFCASSPTDQGNTIYFGEGSWLTVV.

This chain uses TRBV6-6 with TRBJ2-1; no clear D. CDR3 length: 12 residues. The V and J ends lost 7 bases and 9 bases respectively, with 13 bases between them. Germline CDR1 is MNHNY and CDR2 is SVGAGI (reference sequence). The CDR3 here is CASTKPRGEQFF. The CDR3 DNA reads TGTGCCAGCACCAAACCCCGAGGTGAGCAGTTCTTC.

In its sample, this clone was seen a few times. V and J are TRBV15 and TRBJ2-1; TRBD2 matches at 10 bases. Germline V gene data show CDR1 as LNHNV and CDR2 as YYDKDF (reference sequence). J lost 2 bases, V lost 4 bases, and 5 bases had no gene match. This CDR3 region has 16 residues. CDR3 loop: CATSKKREGPYNEQFF. The CDR3 coding sequence is TGTGCCACCAGCAAAAAGCGGGAGGGCCCCTACAATGAGCAGTTCTTC.

The chain recombines TRBV13 with TRBJ2-3; D is perhaps TRBD2 (5 bases). Germline-derived CDR1 and CDR2 are PRHDT and FYEKMQ (reference sequence). CDR3 length: 15 residues. With 5 bases removed from V and 1 base from J, the gap between germline ends came to 13 bases. The CDR3 region is CASSQYFGGTDTQYF. CDR3 nucleotides: TGTGCCAGCAGCCAATACTTCGGGGGCACAGATACGCAGTATTTT.

V gene TRBV7-9 combines with J gene TRBJ2-3, with 12 bases fitting TRBD2. CDR3 length equals 16 residues. CDR1 is SEHNR, CDR2 FQNEAQ, per germline (reference sequence). After removal of 2 bases from V and 5 bases from J, the junction contained 5 bases not matched to a gene. CDR3 region: CASSLRLAGEVDTQYF. In nucleotides, the CDR3 is TGTGCCAGCAGCTTAAGACTAGCGGGAGAGGTAGATACGCAGTATTTT.

CDR3 in DNA: TGTGCCAGCACCCAACGGGGGGGAGTCTATGGCTACACCTTC. Protein product: CASTQRGGVYGYTF. The gene calls are TRBV6-5 and TRBJ1-2; a possible D gene is TRBD1 (5 bases). Trimming left V 7 bases short and J 4 bases short, with 16 bases between. The V gene's germline CDR1 is MNHEY and CDR2 SVGAGI. The CDR3 is 14 amino acids.

The chain is built from TRBV18 and TRBJ2-1; D unresolved. Germline V gives CDR1 KGHSH, CDR2 LQKENI. The V end was cut by 2 bases, the J end by 0 bases, with 11 bases between. This CDR3 has 16 residues. The CDR3 is CASSPYQKSSYNEQFF. CDR3 bases: TGTGCCAGCTCACCATACCAAAAGAGCTCCTACAATGAGCAGTTCTTC.

The chain uses TRBV7-9 and TRBJ1-2; 8 bases fit TRBD1. The V gene end was trimmed by 0 bases and the J gene end by 4 bases; junction bases not matched to a gene: 4. CDR1 and CDR2 from the germline V gene are SEHNR and FQNEAQ (reference sequence). The CDR3 covers 15 residues. The CDR3 is CASSLATGTGYGYTF. The CDR3 coding sequence is TGTGCCAGCAGCTTAGCGACCGGGACAGGCTATGGCTACACCTTC.

The rearrangement joins TRBV11-2 to TRBJ2-7; D remains unclear. Trimming left V 1 base short and J 7 bases short, with 11 bases between. Per germline, CDR1 SGHAT and CDR2 FQNNGV. The CDR3 is 13 residues long. CDR3 protein: CASSLARLKEQYF. CDR3 in DNA: TGTGCCAGCAGCTTAGCCAGGTTGAAGGAGCAGTACTTC.

The J gene is TRBJ2-1, the V gene TRBV5-8; 7 bases agree with TRBD2. The germline V gene encodes CDR1 SGHTS and CDR2 YDEGEE. J gave up 3 bases and V 7 bases, and 1 base lay outside the gene matches. CDR3 size: 12 residues. The CDR3 nucleotides read TGTGCCAGCGGGGGGGTCTACAATGAGCAGTTCTTC. This gives the protein CASGGVYNEQFF.

The gene calls are TRBV24-1 and TRBJ1-5; 7 bases line up with TRBD1. This CDR3 is 13 amino acids long. Germline CDR1 is KGHDR and CDR2 is SFDVKD. Trimming cost V 3 bases and J 9 bases; bases outside gene matches: 4. CDR3 loop: CATSDRQGRPQHF. The CDR3 DNA is TGTGCCACCAGTGATCGACAGGGTCGGCCCCAGCATTTT.

A few counts support this clone. V gene TRBV28 combines with J gene TRBJ1-3; perhaps TRBD1 as D (6 bases). Germline values: CDR1 MDHEN, CDR2 SYDVKM. The V end was cut by 6 bases, the J end by 7 bases, with 13 bases between. There are 13 residues in the CDR3. This CDR3 is CASSTGQLNTIYF. DNA of the CDR3: TGTGCCAGCAGCACGGGACAACTTAACACCATATATTTT. Based on the CDR3 plus reference TRBV28 and TRBJ1-3, the full variable domain is DVKVTQSSRYLVKRTGEKVFLECVQDMDHENMFWYRQDPGLGLRLIYFSYDVKMKEKGDIPEGYSVSREKKERFSLILESASTNQTSMYLCASSTGQLNTIYFGEGSWLTVV.

The V call is TRBV28, the J call TRBJ1-1; 7 nucleotides line up with TRBD1. The CDR3 length is 12 residues. V lost 6 bases, J lost 6 bases, and 4 bases stayed unmatched. Germline values: CDR1 MDHEN, CDR2 SYDVKM. The CDR3 DNA reads TGTGCCAGCAGCGAACAGGGGTCTGAAGCTTTCTTT. This translates into CASSEQGSEAFF.

This clone has only a few counts. The V gene is TRBV3-1 (or the pseudogene TRBV3-2), the J gene TRBJ1-2; D is ambiguous. CDR3 length: 13 amino acids. In germline, CDR1 is LGHDT, CDR2 YNNKEL (reference sequence). V was pared by 4 bases and J by 7 bases, with 13 bases between. The CDR3 loop reads CASSLQVDGGYTF. The DNA for the CDR3 is TGTGCCAGCAGCCTCCAGGTTGATGGTGGCTACACCTTC.

This clone was counted a few times. The V gene is TRBV5-5, the J gene TRBJ2-1, with D tentatively TRBD1 (6 bases). The CDR3 is 16 residues long. The V gene lost 0 bases and the J gene lost 15 bases, with 25 bases spanning the gap. The V gene's germline CDR1 is SGHKS and CDR2 YYEKEE (reference sequence). CDR3 coding DNA: TGTGCCAGCAGCTTGGGTGGGTCTCAGGGGCGTTACGGCACGTTCTTC. Its translation is CASSLGGSQGRYGTFF.

V gene TRBV30 combines with J gene TRBJ1-1; D is ambiguous. CDR1 GTSNPN and CDR2 SVGIG come from the germline V gene (reference sequence). The V gene lost 2 bases and the J gene lost 4 bases, with 8 bases spanning the gap. The CDR3 sequence is 12 residues long. The CDR3: CAWSPGGTEAFF. DNA for the CDR3: TGTGCCTGGAGTCCCGGTGGCACTGAAGCTTTCTTT.

The chain combines TRBV3-1 (or the pseudogene TRBV3-2) with TRBJ2-2; 12 nucleotides agree with TRBD2. The CDR3 has 19 residues. V lost 4 bases to trimming and J lost 0 bases; unmatched junction nucleotides: 9. The germline CDR1 and CDR2 sequences are LGHDT and YNNKEL (reference sequence). The CDR3 nucleotides are TGTGCCAGCAGCCCCTGGACTAGCGGGGCCCCAACGAACACCGGGGAGCTGTTTTTT. It yields the protein CASSPWTSGAPTNTGELFF.

The chain employs TRBV19 and TRBJ1-3; 7 nucleotides line up with TRBD1. CDR1 is LNHDA and CDR2 is SQIVND in the germline V gene (reference sequence). J gave up 0 bases and V 5 bases, and 19 bases lay outside the gene matches. This CDR3 region has 20 residues. CDR3 protein: CASSLNRGDRKGRSGNTIYF. CDR3 in DNA: TGTGCCAGTAGTCTTAACCGAGGGGACAGAAAAGGTCGCTCTGGAAACACCATATATTTT. Full variable domain (remainder filled in from reference TRBV19 and TRBJ1-3): DGGITQSPKYLFRKEGQNVTLSCEQNLNHDAMYWYRQDPGQGLRLIYYSQIVNDFQKGDIAEGYSVSREKKESFPLTVTSAQKNPTAFYLCASSLNRGDRKGRSGNTIYFGEGSWLTVV.

The chain carries TRBV5-5 and TRBJ2-3; 9 positions agree with TRBD2. Germline V gives CDR1 SGHKS, CDR2 YYEKEE (reference sequence). V dropped 2 bases and J dropped 4; count of bases not matched to a gene: 5. The CDR3 has 15 amino acids. CDR3: CASSFGAGGADTQYF. CDR3 nucleotides: TGTGCCAGCAGCTTTGGAGCGGGAGGAGCAGATACGCAGTATTTT.

The chain uses TRBV4-1 and TRBJ1-2; D is unclear. Germline V gene data show CDR1 as MGHRA and CDR2 as YSYEKL. V lost 1 base and J lost 4, with 13 bases in between. The CDR3 extends over 15 amino acids. The CDR3 DNA reads TGCGCCAGCAGCCAAGCTTTCGGGTCCATCTATGGCTACACCTTC. This codes for CASSQAFGSIYGYTF.

The gene calls are TRBV6-4 and TRBJ1-2; 7 positions agree with TRBD1. The germline CDR1 and CDR2 sequences are MRHNA and SNTAGT. V lost 5 bases, J lost 8 bases, and 14 bases stayed unmatched. The CDR3 sequence is 15 residues long. CDR3 region: CASSPSPDRVGGYTF. The CDR3 bases are TGTGCCAGCAGTCCCTCACCCGACAGGGTCGGCGGCTACACCTTC.

The chain joins TRBV6-2 or TRBV6-3 to TRBJ2-3, with D possibly being TRBD1 (5 bases). Germline CDR1 MNHEY, CDR2 SVGEGT. Trimming shortened V by 6 bases and J by 2 bases, and 12 bases separated the two germline ends. The CDR3 loop spans 14 amino acids. The CDR3 sequence is CASSPAGITDTQYF. CDR3 DNA sequence: TGTGCCAGCAGCCCGGCAGGGATCACAGATACGCAGTATTTT.

This clone appeared once. This rearrangement joins TRBV5-1 to TRBJ1-6; D is possibly TRBD1 (5 bases). The germline gives CDR1 SGHRS, CDR2 YFSETQ. The CDR3 covers 15 residues. The germline V and J ends were trimmed by 4 bases and 4 bases, with 12 bases remaining between them. The CDR3: CASSPEGAYNSPLHF. CDR3 nucleotide sequence: TGCGCCAGCAGCCCCGAAGGGGCTTATAATTCACCCCTCCACTTT. Full variable domain (missing parts from reference TRBV5-1 and TRBJ1-6): KAGVTQTPRYLIKTRGQQVTLSCSPISGHRSVSWYQQTPGQGLQFLFEYFSETQRNKGNFPGRFSGRQFSNSRSEMNVSTLELGDSALYLCASSPEGAYNSPLHFGNGTRLTVT.

The chain links TRBV5-1 to TRBJ2-2; unclear D gene. CDR3 size: 13 residues. Deletions cut 4 bases from V and 5 bases from J, with 9 bases between. Germline V gene lookup returns CDR1 SGHRS and CDR2 YFSETQ. The CDR3 bases are TGCGCCAGCAGCCTCGGTCCGACCGGGGAGCTGTTTTTT. This translates into CASSLGPTGELFF.